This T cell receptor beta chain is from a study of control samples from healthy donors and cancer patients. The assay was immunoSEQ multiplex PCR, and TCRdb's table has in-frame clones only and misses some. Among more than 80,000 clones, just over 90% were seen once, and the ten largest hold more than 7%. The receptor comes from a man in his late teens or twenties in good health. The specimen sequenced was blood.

DNA for the CDR3: TGTGCCAGCAGCCCCGGAGGAGGGGCCAACGTCCTGACTTTC. Translation: CASSPGGGANVLTF. The chain combines TRBV6-6 with TRBJ2-6; possibly TRBD2 for D (5 bases). V was shortened by 6 bases and J by 4 bases, with 10 bases between the two germline ends. There are 14 residues in the CDR3. The V gene's germline CDR1 is MNHNY and CDR2 SVGAGI (reference sequence).